The 20 T cell receptor beta chains below all came from one sample that was sequenced in a study of CD8 T cells in Susac syndrome. RNA, at roughly 0.5 to 1 ug, was reverse transcribed with random hexamers. TCRdb used MiXCR to reprocess the immunoSEQ multiplex PCR reads, holding one entry per CDR3 protein. Of some 130,000 distinct CDR3 sequences in the sample, over 90% are singletons; the top ten hold about 0.18%. The sequenced sample was CD8+ T cells from PBMCs. These receptors originate from a human donor with Susac syndrome.

This clonotype was picked up a small number of times. This sequence joins TRBV20-1 and TRBJ2-7, with a possible D match to TRBD1 (6 bases). The CDR3 consists of 12 residues. Germline assignment: CDR1 DFQATT and CDR2 SNEGSKA (reference sequence). The V gene lost 3 bases and the J gene lost 3 bases, with 9 bases spanning the gap. The CDR3 sequence: CSARTGSYEQYF. CDR3 nucleotides: TGCAGTGCTAGGACAGGTAGCTACGAGCAGTACTTC.

CDR3 sequence: CASSKGTDTQYF. The CDR3 bases are TGTGCCAGCAGTAAGGGGACAGATACGCAGTATTTT. This sequence joins TRBV27 and TRBJ2-3; possibly TRBD1 for D (5 bases). V was trimmed by 5 bases and J by 3 bases, leaving 6 bases between them. The germline V gene has CDR1 MNHEY and CDR2 SMNVEV (reference sequence). The CDR3 spans 12 residues.

For the CDR3, the DNA is TGCGCCAGCAGTCGACAGGGAACCGAGCAGTACTTC. Amino acids: CASSRQGTEQYF. The chain carries TRBV4-1 and TRBJ2-7; 7 bases fit TRBD1. The CDR3 contains 12 residues. With V trimmed by 6 bases and J by 6 bases, 5 bases remained unmatched. Germline V gene lookup returns CDR1 MGHRA and CDR2 YSYEKL.

In its sample, this clonotype was seen once. This chain connects TRBV29-1 to TRBJ2-1; D perhaps matches TRBD1 (5 bases). The V gene's germline CDR1 is SQVTM and CDR2 ANQGSEA. The ends were cut back, 6 bases at V and 2 bases at J, with 11 bases in the middle. CDR3 length: 13 residues. CDR3 coding DNA: TGCAGCGTCAGGGAAGGGGCCTACAATGAGCAGTTCTTC. This translates into CSVREGAYNEQFF.

The chain combines TRBV20-1 with TRBJ2-1; 7 nucleotides agree with TRBD1. This CDR3 spans 11 amino acids. Trimming at V came to 4 bases and at J to 8 bases, leaving 2 bases not matched to a gene. CDR1 is DFQATT and CDR2 is SNEGSKA in the germline V gene (reference sequence). The DNA for the CDR3 is TGCAGTGCTACGACAGGGCATGAGCAGTTCTTC. Its protein product is CSATTGHEQFF.

The chain carries TRBV12-3 or TRBV12-4 and TRBJ2-1; no definite D call. CDR3 length: 13 residues. The V gene lost 6 bases and the J gene lost 5 bases, with 11 bases spanning the gap. The CDR3 coding sequence is TGTGCCAGCAGGGCCCCGGTCGACAATGAGCAGTTCTTC. It is translated as CASRAPVDNEQFF.

V usage is TRBV24-1 and J usage is TRBJ1-2, with 7 bases identical to TRBD1. This CDR3 region has 18 residues. Losses at the gene ends were 0 bases for V and 3 bases for J; bases not matched to a gene: 12. Germline CDR1 is KGHDR and CDR2 is SFDVKD. The CDR3 DNA reads as TGTGCCACCAGTGATTTGCAGCTGGGGGACAGTCGAGACTATGGCTACACCTTC. This encodes CATSDLQLGDSRDYGYTF.

The chain links TRBV18 to TRBJ1-2; possible D gene TRBD1, 6 bases. Germline V CDR1 and CDR2: KGHSH, LQKENI. CDR3 length: 16 residues. The germline V and J ends were trimmed by 6 bases and 3 bases, with 20 bases remaining between them. The chain's CDR3 is CASSRLQGGCYYGYTF. The DNA for the CDR3 is TGTGCCAGCTCGCGATTACAGGGAGGATGTTACTATGGCTACACCTTC.

This chain joins TRBV7-6 and TRBJ2-3; 7 nucleotides match TRBD2. V lost 4 bases, J lost 0 bases, and 4 bases stayed unmatched. The CDR3 is made up of 15 amino acids. Looked up from germline, CDR1 is SGHVS and CDR2 is FNYEAQ. CDR3 nucleotides: TGTGCCAGCAGCTCCCCAGCGGGAAGCACAGATACGCAGTATTTT. It translates to CASSSPAGSTDTQYF.

This clonotype was found once. The V and J genes are TRBV3-1 and TRBJ1-4; a possible D gene is TRBD1 (6 bases). This CDR3 contains 18 residues. The ends were cut back, 4 bases at V and 0 bases at J, with 18 bases in the middle. Germline-derived CDR1 and CDR2 are LGHDT and YNNKEL (reference sequence). This chain's CDR3 is CASSLRQDLHATNEKLFF. The CDR3 DNA is TGTGCCAGCAGCCTACGACAGGATCTCCATGCAACTAATGAAAAACTGTTTTTT.

This clonotype was observed a single time. The rearrangement links TRBV27 to TRBJ2-1; 8 bases agree with TRBD1. CDR3 length equals 16 residues. V lost 3 bases and J lost 1; bases outside the gene matches: 5. CDR1 and CDR2 (germline): MNHEY, SMNVEV (reference sequence). The CDR3 spells CASSFDRGLSYNEQFF. The CDR3 DNA is TGTGCCAGCAGTTTCGACAGGGGATTGTCCTACAATGAGCAGTTCTTC.

The V gene is TRBV20-1, the J gene TRBJ1-1; D is ambiguous. The CDR3 is 14 residues long. V was cut by 2 bases and J by 2 bases, with 12 bases left in between. From germline, CDR1 is DFQATT and CDR2 SNEGSKA (reference sequence). The CDR3 DNA reads TGCAGTGCTAGACGGCATCGGGTTAACACTGAAGCTTTCTTT. This encodes CSARRHRVNTEAFF.

The rearrangement uses TRBV12-3 or TRBV12-4 and TRBJ1-2; TRBD1 aligns across 8 bases. V was clipped by 5 bases and J by 0 bases; unmatched bases: 2. The CDR3 spans 14 residues. The CDR3 nucleotides are TGTGCCAGCAGTCCAGGGGGCTCTAACTATGGCTACACCTTC. Its protein product is CASSPGGSNYGYTF.

V usage is TRBV24-1 and J usage is TRBJ2-1; TRBD2 matches 9 bases. CDR1 and CDR2 from the germline V gene are KGHDR and SFDVKD. The CDR3 sequence is 16 residues long. V gave up 4 bases and J gave up 5 bases; unmatched junction bases: 8. CDR3 residues: CATSEKGLAINNEQFF. CDR3 in DNA: TGTGCCACCAGTGAGAAAGGACTAGCGATTAACAATGAGCAGTTCTTC.

This chain connects TRBV18 to TRBJ2-7; 11 positions agree with TRBD1. Trimming removed 0 bases from V and 0 bases from J; junction bases left unmatched: 4. The CDR3 has 17 residues. Germline V CDR1 and CDR2: KGHSH, LQKENI. The DNA for the CDR3 is TGTGCCAGCTCACCACCAGGGGACAGGGGGAGCTCCTACGAGCAGTACTTC. As protein: CASSPPGDRGSSYEQYF.

The rearrangement links TRBV28 to TRBJ2-7; 7 nucleotides agree with TRBD2. The V gene's germline CDR1 is MDHEN and CDR2 SYDVKM. The CDR3 length is 13 residues. Germline trimming cut 6 bases from V and 2 bases from J; bases unmatched to any gene: 4. The CDR3 loop is CASRPGLPYEQYF. CDR3 in DNA: TGTGCCAGCAGGCCGGGACTACCCTACGAGCAGTACTTC.

This chain connects TRBV6-2 or TRBV6-3 to TRBJ2-7; no firm D call. In germline, CDR1 is MNHEY, CDR2 SVGEGT. Trimming shortened V by 4 bases and J by 6 bases, and 7 bases separated the two germline ends. The CDR3 is 11 residues long. The CDR3 protein is CASSSLAEQYF. The CDR3 nucleotides are TGTGCCAGCAGTTCCCTCGCCGAGCAGTACTTC.

The gene calls are TRBV6-5 and TRBJ2-7; 10 bases are a match to TRBD2. The CDR3 is made up of 21 amino acids. V lost 4 bases to trimming and J lost 4 bases; unmatched junction nucleotides: 25. Germline V gene lookup returns CDR1 MNHEY and CDR2 SVGAGI. Written as DNA, the CDR3 is TGTGCCAGCAGTTTCTCGGCCCCTCTAAAGCGGGAGGGCCGGAATTCGTACGAGCAGTACTTC. Encoded protein: CASSFSAPLKREGRNSYEQYF.

V is TRBV9 and J is TRBJ2-1; 7 nucleotides align to TRBD2. The CDR3 is 15 residues long. V lost 3 bases and J lost 0; bases outside the gene matches: 3. Looked up from germline, CDR1 is SGDLS and CDR2 is YYNGEE. CDR3 DNA: TGTGCCAGCAGCGGATGGGGGGGCTCCTACAATGAGCAGTTCTTC. The encoded protein is CASSGWGGSYNEQFF.

The CDR3 DNA follows: TGTGCCAGCAGTTCCCCCCAGACAGAGAGCTCCTACGAGCAGTACTTC. Protein: CASSSPQTESSYEQYF. V is TRBV27 and J is TRBJ2-7; D might be TRBD1 (5 bases). The ends were cut back, 4 bases at V and 0 bases at J, with 16 bases in the middle. CDR3 size: 16 residues. The germline gives CDR1 MNHEY, CDR2 SMNVEV (reference sequence).